This entry lists 21 T cell receptor beta chains sequenced from one sample in a study of blood T cell repertoires in COVID-19. Data came from immunoSEQ multiplex PCR; TCRdb stores just in-frame clones and leaves some out. The table shows approximately 90,000 clones, with 79% occurring only once. Source material: peripheral blood. Receptors were obtained from a human donor in a cohort sampled during active COVID-19.

The chain carries TRBV5-1 and TRBJ2-1; a possible D gene is TRBD2 (6 bases). The CDR3 consists of 14 residues. The V and J ends lost 5 bases and 1 base respectively, with 10 bases between them. CDR1 is SGHRS, CDR2 YFSETQ, per germline. This chain's CDR3 is CASRISGSYNEQFF. CDR3 DNA: TGCGCCAGCAGGATTAGCGGTTCCTACAATGAGCAGTTCTTC.

The chain joins TRBV7-8 to TRBJ2-3, with D perhaps TRBD2 (6 bases). Germline V gives CDR1 SGHVS, CDR2 FQNEAQ. The V end was cut by 1 base, the J end by 0 bases, with 17 bases between. The CDR3 contains 18 residues. Written as DNA, the CDR3 is TGTGCCAGCAGCTTAGGGGTAGCCTCGGGGGTAAGCACAGATACGCAGTATTTT. The encoded protein is CASSLGVASGVSTDTQYF. Full variable domain (rest looked up from reference TRBV7-8 and TRBJ2-3): GAGVSQSPRYKVAKRGQDVALRCDPISGHVSLFWYQQALGQGPEFLTYFQNEAQLDKSGLPSDRFFAERPEGSVSTLKIQRTQQEDSAVYLCASSLGVASGVSTDTQYFGPGTRLTVL.

The count of this clone is one. This rearrangement joins TRBV30 to TRBJ2-1, with D possibly TRBD1 on 6 matching bases. V was trimmed by 1 base and J by 4 bases, leaving 8 bases between them. Germline assignment: CDR1 GTSNPN and CDR2 SVGIG (reference sequence). This CDR3 has 13 residues. The CDR3 DNA follows: TGTGCCTGGAGTGAAGGACAGTACAATGAGCAGTTCTTC. This encodes CAWSEGQYNEQFF.

The V gene is TRBV29-1, the J gene TRBJ1-3; the D gene is possibly TRBD1 (6 bases). V lost 7 bases, J lost 2 bases, and 12 bases lay in between. The CDR3 sequence is 13 residues long. Germline V gene data show CDR1 as SQVTM and CDR2 as ANQGSEA. CDR3 in amino acids: CSADAGAGNTIYF. The DNA for the CDR3 is TGCAGCGCCGATGCAGGGGCTGGAAACACCATATATTTT.

The chain is built from TRBV9 and TRBJ2-7, with 10 bases that match TRBD2. Germline lookup yields CDR1 SGDLS and CDR2 YYNGEE. The V gene end was trimmed by 4 bases and the J gene end by 2 bases; junction bases not matched to a gene: 9. The CDR3 contains 16 residues. The CDR3 DNA follows: TGTGCCAGCAGCCCCGAAGCGGGAGGGACGACCTACGAGCAGTACTTC. Translation gives CASSPEAGGTTYEQYF.

V and J are TRBV15 and TRBJ2-7, with TRBD1 matching 8 bases. V lost 3 bases and J lost 3; bases outside the gene matches: 10. The CDR3 totals 16 residues. Germline values: CDR1 LNHNV, CDR2 YYDKDF (reference sequence). CDR3 protein: CATSRGDVGTGYEQYF. CDR3 DNA sequence: TGTGCCACCAGCAGGGGAGATGTAGGGACAGGCTACGAGCAGTACTTC.

The J gene is TRBJ2-2, the V gene TRBV29-1, with 8 nucleotides matching TRBD2. V trimming: 7 bases; J trimming: 1 base; junction bases outside the gene matches: 8. Germline V CDR1 and CDR2: SQVTM, ANQGSEA. This CDR3 comprises 15 residues. CDR3: CSARAGGLNTGELFF. The CDR3 bases are TGCAGCGCTCGGGCGGGGGGACTGAACACCGGGGAGCTGTTTTTT.

The chain employs TRBV4-3 and TRBJ1-5; 7 nucleotides agree with TRBD1. Germline trimming cut 0 bases from V and 6 bases from J; bases unmatched to any gene: 8. The CDR3 spans 16 residues. The germline gives CDR1 LGHNA, CDR2 YSLEER. The CDR3 DNA is TGCGCCAGCAGCCAAGATATCCGTCAGGGGGGTCAGCCCCAGCATTTT. The encoded protein is CASSQDIRQGGQPQHF.

The J gene is TRBJ2-3, the V gene TRBV4-1; D gene unclear. The CDR3 contains 18 residues. Per germline, CDR1 MGHRA and CDR2 YSYEKL. Trimming stripped 1 base from V and 2 bases from J, with 19 bases between. CDR3 in DNA: TGCGCCAGCAGCCAAGTTGTGAAAAAAGACACCCTCACAGATACGCAGTATTTT. This encodes CASSQVVKKDTLTDTQYF.

A note on this clone: One junction end does not reproduce the germline sequence, and a read error may be involved. This rearrangement joins TRBV7-2 to TRBJ1-5; no definite D call. The CDR3 extends over 12 amino acids. The germline CDR1 and CDR2 sequences are SGHTA and FQGNSA. The CDR3 DNA reads as TGTGCCAGCAGCTTCCCAAGTCAGGCCCAGCATTTT. Translation gives CASSFPSQAQHF.

The chain couples TRBV2 to TRBJ2-1; tentatively, D is TRBD2 (6 bases). The germline V gene encodes CDR1 SNHLY and CDR2 FYNNEI. This CDR3 has 15 amino acids. V lost 4 bases, J lost 8 bases, and 18 bases lay in between. The CDR3 nucleotides are TGTGCCAGCAGTGGTAGGACGGGAGTGCTTCATGAGCAGTTCTTC. Translated, it gives CASSGRTGVLHEQFF.

This chain connects TRBV9 to TRBJ2-1; TRBD2 matches at 10 bases. J was trimmed by 6 bases and V by 0 bases; bases with no gene match: 9. From germline, CDR1 is SGDLS and CDR2 YYNGEE. The CDR3 is 17 amino acids. The CDR3 DNA follows: TGTGCCAGCAGCGTAGGAGGGTCTAGCGGGAGTGGCAATGAGCAGTTCTTC. It is translated as CASSVGGSSGSGNEQFF.

The chain recombines TRBV2 with TRBJ1-1, with TRBD1 matching 7 bases. The CDR3 loop spans 11 amino acids. Trimming took 7 bases from V and 8 from J; bases not matched to a gene: 4. Germline-derived CDR1 and CDR2 are SNHLY and FYNNEI. CDR3 nucleotide sequence: TGTGCCAGCACTACAGGGGACGAAGCTTTCTTT. This gives the protein CASTTGDEAFF.

The chain employs TRBV28 and TRBJ2-2; possible D gene TRBD1, 5 bases. The V gene's germline CDR1 is MDHEN and CDR2 SYDVKM. V gave up 3 bases and J gave up 2 bases, with 10 bases separating them. The CDR3 consists of 15 residues. CDR3: CASSFDRANTGELFF. CDR3 coding DNA: TGTGCCAGCAGTTTTGACAGAGCCAACACCGGGGAGCTGTTTTTT.

The chain links TRBV28 to TRBJ2-4, with 7 bases matching TRBD1. The CDR3 is 15 amino acids. Germline V CDR1 and CDR2: MDHEN, SYDVKM. V was clipped by 5 bases and J by 4 bases; unmatched bases: 8. CDR3 nucleotides: TGTGCCAGCAGTGGATACGGGACAGCAAAAAACATTCAGTACTTC. Its translation is CASSGYGTAKNIQYF. The entire variable domain, with the rest obtained from reference TRBV28 and TRBJ2-4, is as follows: DVKVTQSSRYLVKRTGEKVFLECVQDMDHENMFWYRQDPGLGLRLIYFSYDVKMKEKGDIPEGYSVSREKKERFSLILESASTNQTSMYLCASSGYGTAKNIQYFGAGTRLSVL.

This chain links TRBV4-1 with TRBJ2-7; 8 positions agree with TRBD1. Germline CDR1 MGHRA, CDR2 YSYEKL. Losses at the gene ends were 3 bases for V and 3 bases for J; bases not matched to a gene: 4. The CDR3 loop spans 14 amino acids. The chain's CDR3 is CASSQARGRYEQYF. CDR3 nucleotide sequence: TGCGCCAGCAGCCAGGCCAGGGGGCGCTACGAGCAGTACTTC.

The V and J genes are TRBV6-2 or TRBV6-3 and TRBJ2-7, with 11 bases matching TRBD2. Germline CDR1 MNHEY, CDR2 SVGEGT. This CDR3 has 16 residues. The ends lost 5 bases at V and 4 bases at J; junction bases unmatched: 10. The CDR3 reads CASSNPLAGGLYEQYF. The CDR3 DNA follows: TGTGCCAGCAGTAATCCTCTAGCGGGAGGATTATACGAGCAGTACTTC.

The rearrangement joins TRBV11-2 to TRBJ2-2; 9 nucleotides align to TRBD1. Germline lookup yields CDR1 SGHAT and CDR2 FQNNGV. With 0 bases clipped from V and 4 bases from J, the junction kept 3 bases outside the gene matches. The length of the CDR3 is 16 residues. The DNA for the CDR3 is TGTGCCAGCAGCTTAGAGGGACAGGGATCCACCGGGGAGCTGTTTTTT. The encoded protein is CASSLEGQGSTGELFF.

This chain connects TRBV15 to TRBJ2-2; D might be TRBD1 (6 bases). The CDR3 loop spans 15 amino acids. Trimming shortened V by 0 bases and J by 7 bases, and 12 bases separated the two germline ends. Germline V gene sequence: CDR1 LNHNV, CDR2 YYDKDF (reference sequence). The CDR3 bases are TGTGCCACCAGCAGAGATTTGGGGGCAAACGGGGAGCTGTTTTTT. As protein: CATSRDLGANGELFF.

CDR3 amino acids: CASSYQAGENTGELFF. The CDR3 nucleotides are TGTGCCAGCAGTTACCAGGCAGGGGAGAACACCGGGGAGCTGTTTTTT. The chain combines TRBV6-5 with TRBJ2-2, with a possible D match to TRBD1 (6 bases). This CDR3 region has 16 residues. V was trimmed by 2 bases and J by 1 base, leaving 11 bases between them. CDR1 is MNHEY and CDR2 is SVGAGI in the germline V gene.

This clone came up a few times. The V call is TRBV18, the J call TRBJ2-7; possibly TRBD1 for D (5 bases). The CDR3 is made up of 15 amino acids. Trimming removed 3 bases from V and 2 bases from J, with 14 bases in between. Germline V gene data show CDR1 as KGHSH and CDR2 as LQKENI. CDR3 protein: CASSPRQGGTYEQYF. As DNA, the CDR3 is TGTGCCAGCTCACCGAGGCAGGGTGGCACCTACGAGCAGTACTTC.